The 8 T cell receptor beta chains below come from one sample, sequenced in a study of cytomegalovirus exposure and HLA in healthy donors. Libraries were prepared by immunoSEQ multiplex PCR; TCRdb keeps only in-frame clonotypes and omits some of them. This table holds 200,000 or so clones, approximately 88% found once. The sequencing input was PBMCs. The receptors were sampled from a man younger than 35 in good health and CMV-seropositive.

The chain is built from TRBV28 and TRBJ1-5; D unresolved. The V end lost 5 bases, the J end lost 5 bases, and 7 bases lay between the germline ends. The CDR3 consists of 12 residues. Germline V gene data show CDR1 as MDHEN and CDR2 as SYDVKM. CDR3 nucleotides: TGTGCCAGCAGTAATCGGGATCAGCCCCAGCATTTT. It specifies CASSNRDQPQHF.

V and J are TRBV27 and TRBJ2-1; 8 bases match TRBD2. The V segment lost 2 bases and the J segment 5 bases; nucleotides outside the gene matches: 2. The CDR3 sequence is 14 residues long. Per the germline V gene, CDR1 is MNHEY and CDR2 is SMNVEV (reference sequence). CDR3 nucleotide sequence: TGTGCCAGCAGTTTACAGCGGGGGAACAATGAGCAGTTCTTC. Protein sequence: CASSLQRGNNEQFF.

The genes are TRBV6-6 and TRBJ2-7; 8 bases align to TRBD1. The ends lost 4 bases at V and 0 bases at J; junction bases unmatched: 5. The CDR3 extends over 15 amino acids. Germline V gene data show CDR1 as MNHNY and CDR2 as SVGAGI (reference sequence). The DNA for the CDR3 is TGTGCCAGCAGTTCCAGGACAGGGAGCTCCTACGAGCAGTACTTC. It is translated as CASSSRTGSSYEQYF.

The V and J genes are TRBV5-1 and TRBJ1-1; the D gene is possibly TRBD1 (6 bases). The CDR3 is made up of 14 amino acids. Trimming pared 4 bases from V and 1 base from J, leaving 11 bases between. Germline lookup yields CDR1 SGHRS and CDR2 YFSETQ. The CDR3 DNA sequence: TGCGCCAGCAGCCTTATACAGGGGAACACTGAAGCTTTCTTT. Protein: CASSLIQGNTEAFF.

This clone has more than one count but fewer than ten. For the CDR3, the DNA is TGCGCCAGCAGCCAAGTGACAGGTGGGGCCAACGTCCTGACTTTC. Amino acid sequence: CASSQVTGGANVLTF. The chain has TRBV4-3 and TRBJ2-6; the D gene is possibly TRBD1 (6 bases). CDR1 and CDR2 from the germline V gene are LGHNA and YSLEER. V lost 1 base, J lost 3 bases, and 7 bases lay in between. CDR3 size: 15 residues.

Of note for this clone: Germline and junction disagree at one end, which may indicate a read error. The chain uses TRBV7-9 and TRBJ2-7; D perhaps matches TRBD2 (5 bases). The germline gives CDR1 SEHNR, CDR2 FQNEAQ (reference sequence). This CDR3 is 14 amino acids long. The CDR3 region is CASSLVQDSHEQYF. CDR3 DNA sequence: TGTGCCAGCAGCTTAGTCCAGGACTCCCACGAGCAGTACTTC.

The chain joins TRBV28 to TRBJ2-5; D may be TRBD1 (6 bases). Trimming removed 2 bases at V and 4 bases at J, with 8 bases between. Germline CDR1 reads MDHEN; CDR2 reads SYDVKM. CDR3 length: 13 residues. The CDR3 nucleotides are TGTGCCAGCAGTTTAGGACAGTTAGAGACCCAGTACTTC. It is translated as CASSLGQLETQYF.

The chain links TRBV2 to TRBJ2-2; no reliable D call. V was cut by 8 bases and J by 7 bases, with 8 bases left in between. Germline assignment: CDR1 SNHLY and CDR2 FYNNEI. The CDR3 has 11 amino acids. CDR3 sequence: CASSLLGELFF. The CDR3 DNA sequence: TGTGCCAGCTCCCTACTCGGGGAGCTGTTTTTT. Using reference TRBV2 and TRBJ2-2 for the parts outside the CDR3, the full variable domain is EPEVTQTPSHQVTQMGQEVILRCVPISNHLYFYWYRQILGQKVEFLVSFYNNEISEKSEIFDDQFSVERPDGSNFTLKIRSTKLEDSAMYFCASSLLGELFFGEGSRLTVL.